The next 23 T cell receptor beta chains were all read from a single sample in a study of regulatory and conventional T cells in RAG deficiency. Conventional CD4+ T cells were sorted from blood as CD25-low CD127-high cells. Clones were read by immunoSEQ multiplex PCR, and TCRdb kept only the in-frame ones, dropping some. The sample includes approximately 22,000 clones, around 95% of them seen just once. The same specimen was also included in a second study, on regulatory T cells. Turning to that study: Primers: 52 TRBV forward and 13 TRBJ reverse.

The sequencing input was CD25- CD4+ T cells sorted from blood. The origin of the receptors is a human donor in good health.

This chain connects TRBV5-1 to TRBJ2-1, with 10 positions matching TRBD2. V trimming: 5 bases; J trimming: 7 bases; junction bases outside the gene matches: 3. The CDR3 is 13 residues long. Germline V lookup: CDR1 SGHRS, CDR2 YFSETQ. The CDR3 spells CASRISGGNEQFF. The CDR3 region has the DNA TGCGCCAGCAGAATTAGCGGGGGGAATGAGCAGTTCTTC.

A single count supports this clone. CDR3 DNA: TGTGCCAGCAGGGACACAGGGCCCTATGGCTACACCTTC. This codes for CASRDTGPYGYTF. The chain recombines TRBV14 with TRBJ1-2; D might be TRBD1 (6 bases). V lost 6 bases to trimming and J lost 4 bases, with 12 bases between them. Germline V gene lookup returns CDR1 SGHDN and CDR2 FVKESK. This CDR3 has 13 amino acids.

The chain is built from TRBV9 and TRBJ2-1, with D tentatively TRBD2 (6 bases). Germline CDR1 SGDLS, CDR2 YYNGEE. Between the trimmed V and J ends, which lost 3 bases and 0 bases, there was a span of 13 bases. This CDR3 contains 16 residues. DNA of the CDR3: TGTGCCAGCAGCGCAGCGGGCGGGATCTCCTACAATGAGCAGTTCTTC. Translated, it gives CASSAAGGISYNEQFF.

With regard to this clone: This specimen includes other DNA sequences encoding the same CDR3. This chain links TRBV5-1 with TRBJ1-1; D possibly corresponds to TRBD1 (5 bases). The CDR3 sequence is 14 residues long. The germline gives CDR1 SGHRS, CDR2 YFSETQ. The germline V and J ends were trimmed by 0 bases and 1 base, with 7 bases remaining between them. CDR3 sequence reads: CASSLGRGNTEAFF. The DNA for the CDR3 is TGCGCCAGCAGCTTGGGTAGGGGGAACACTGAAGCTTTCTTT.

This rearrangement joins TRBV27 to TRBJ2-1; no clear D gene. Germline V gene lookup returns CDR1 MNHEY and CDR2 SMNVEV (reference sequence). Trimming left V 3 bases short and J 5 bases short, with 2 bases between. CDR3 length equals 11 residues. The CDR3 is CASSFDNEQFF. The CDR3 DNA follows: TGTGCCAGCAGTTTCGACAATGAGCAGTTCTTC.

This clone appeared once. For the CDR3, the DNA is TGCGCCAGCAGCTTGGACTATCGCGAGACCCAGTACTTC. Encoded protein: CASSLDYRETQYF. The chain uses TRBV5-1 and TRBJ2-5; unclear D gene. The CDR3 length is 13 residues. Germline-derived CDR1 and CDR2 are SGHRS and YFSETQ. Trimming cost V 0 bases and J 5 bases, with 8 bases left between them.

This clone was seen once. V usage is TRBV5-1 and J usage is TRBJ2-3, with 8 bases fitting TRBD2. Per germline, CDR1 SGHRS and CDR2 YFSETQ. The V gene end was trimmed by 5 bases and the J gene end by 4 bases; junction bases not matched to a gene: 9. The CDR3 contains 15 residues. The CDR3 region has the DNA TGCGCCAGCAGTCTTAGCGGGACACGGGCAGATACGCAGTATTTT. Translation: CASSLSGTRADTQYF.

The V call is TRBV7-2, the J call TRBJ1-4; D not resolved. The CDR3 has 13 residues. The germline V and J ends were trimmed by 4 bases and 3 bases, with 6 bases remaining between them. Germline V gives CDR1 SGHTA, CDR2 FQGNSA. CDR3 loop: CASSSRANEKLFF. DNA of the CDR3: TGTGCCAGCAGCTCCCGGGCTAATGAAAAACTGTTTTTT.

This clone was observed a single time. J is TRBJ1-2 and V is TRBV5-4; 7 nucleotides match TRBD1. Germline-derived CDR1 and CDR2 are SGHNT and YYREEE (reference sequence). V shed 3 bases and J 1 base; nucleotides not matched to a gene: 9. The CDR3 consists of 16 residues. This CDR3 is CASSYPPGQNNYGYTF. The CDR3 nucleotides are TGTGCCAGCAGCTACCCACCGGGACAGAATAACTATGGCTACACCTTC.

This clone was counted once. At one end the junction does not follow the germline gene, possibly because of a read error. The CDR3 region is CASSPNRVGDEQCF. The DNA of the CDR3 is TGTGCCAGCAGCCCGAACAGGGTAGGGGACGAGCAGTGCTTC. The gene calls are TRBV11-2 and TRBJ2-7, with a possible D match to TRBD1 (6 bases). There are 14 residues in the CDR3. The germline CDR1 and CDR2 sequences are SGHAT and FQNNGV.

The rearrangement links TRBV6-5 to TRBJ1-2; D perhaps matches TRBD1 (6 bases). The CDR3 contains 15 residues. V lost 8 bases and J lost 4, with 20 bases in between. The germline V gene encodes CDR1 MNHEY and CDR2 SVGAGI. CDR3 sequence: CASRPWGPGGYGYTF. CDR3 nucleotides: TGTGCCAGCCGTCCGTGGGGGCCGGGCGGCTATGGCTACACCTTC.

V usage is TRBV5-1 and J usage is TRBJ1-1; no definite D call. CDR3 length equals 14 residues. Germline CDR1 and CDR2: SGHRS and YFSETQ. Trimming removed 0 bases at V and 1 base at J, with 7 bases between. The DNA of the CDR3 is TGCGCCAGCAGCTTGGATCCAGGGAACACTGAAGCTTTCTTT. Its translation is CASSLDPGNTEAFF.

This chain uses TRBV19 with TRBJ2-3; 8 bases are a match to TRBD1. The length of the CDR3 is 13 residues. The ends lost 5 bases at V and 5 bases at J; junction bases unmatched: 3. Germline V lookup: CDR1 LNHDA, CDR2 SQIVND (reference sequence). CDR3 sequence reads: CASSRRGQDTQYF. In DNA form, the CDR3 reads TGTGCCAGTAGTCGCAGGGGGCAAGATACGCAGTATTTT.

Here the CDR3 reads CASSITVNEQFF. The CDR3 DNA reads as TGTGCCAGTAGTATAACAGTGAATGAGCAGTTCTTC. The V gene is TRBV19, the J gene TRBJ2-1, with D unclear. V lost 2 bases and J lost 7, with 6 bases in between. CDR3 length: 12 amino acids. Germline CDR1 reads LNHDA; CDR2 reads SQIVND (reference sequence).

CDR3 sequence reads: CASSGTATNEKLFF. CDR3 coding DNA: TGTGCCAGCTCAGGGACAGCAACTAATGAAAAACTGTTTTTT. The J gene is TRBJ1-4, the V gene TRBV18; 7 bases line up with TRBD1. The CDR3 is 14 residues long. The germline V gene encodes CDR1 KGHSH and CDR2 LQKENI. V lost 5 bases, J lost 0 bases, and 0 bases stayed unmatched.

This clone was counted only a few times. V gene TRBV5-6 combines with J gene TRBJ1-4, with 7 bases aligning to TRBD1. The trim removed 3 bases at V and 10 bases at J, leaving 6 bases unmatched. The CDR3 spans 13 residues. The germline V gene encodes CDR1 SGHDT and CDR2 YYEEEE. In DNA form, the CDR3 reads TGTGCCAGCAGCTGGGGACAGATCCGAAAACTGTTTTTT. Translation gives CASSWGQIRKLFF.

The rearrangement joins TRBV5-5 to TRBJ1-5, with no clear D. V lost 0 bases, J lost 3 bases, and 7 bases lay in between. The germline gives CDR1 SGHKS, CDR2 YYEKEE (reference sequence). This CDR3 contains 14 residues. CDR3 region: CASSLEQYNQPQHF. CDR3 DNA sequence: TGTGCCAGCAGCTTGGAACAGTACAATCAGCCCCAGCATTTT.

This chain links TRBV11-2 with TRBJ1-2, with TRBD1 as a possible D gene (6 bases). This CDR3 has 15 amino acids. CDR1 is SGHAT, CDR2 FQNNGV, per germline. V was shortened by 1 base and J by 5 bases, with 14 bases between the two germline ends. CDR3 sequence: CASSLVGTSPYGYTF. As DNA, the CDR3 is TGTGCCAGCAGCTTAGTAGGGACATCCCCGTATGGCTACACCTTC.

In its sample, this clone was seen a few times. This chain joins TRBV2 and TRBJ1-5, with 7 bases that match TRBD1. Germline values: CDR1 SNHLY, CDR2 FYNNEI. The CDR3 has 14 residues. J gave up 6 bases and V 8 bases, and 10 bases lay outside the gene matches. CDR3 region: CASGNEGAVQPQHF. The CDR3 bases are TGTGCCAGCGGGAATGAGGGGGCTGTTCAGCCCCAGCATTTT.

The rearrangement links TRBV7-9 to TRBJ1-2, with D possibly matching TRBD1 (5 bases). V was clipped by 5 bases and J by 8 bases, with 18 bases between them. CDR1 and CDR2 (germline): SEHNR, FQNEAQ (reference sequence). The CDR3 totals 14 residues. DNA for the CDR3: TGTGCCAGCAGCCCACGACAGTCTATCGAGGGCTACACCTTC. This gives the protein CASSPRQSIEGYTF. Using reference TRBV7-9 and TRBJ1-2 for the parts outside the CDR3, the full variable domain is DTGVSQNPRHKITKRGQNVTFRCDPISEHNRLYWYRQTLGQGPEFLTYFQNEAQLEKSRLLSDRFSAERPKGSFSTLEIQRTEQGDSAMYLCASSPRQSIEGYTFGSGTRLTVV.

Comment on this clone: Mismatch with germline at one junction end may stem from a read error. Other DNA sequences from this sample encode an identical CDR3 as well. The chain couples TRBV7-6 to TRBJ1-6; 7 bases line up with TRBD1. CDR1 and CDR2 from the germline V gene are SGHVS and FNYEAQ. The CDR3 spans 15 residues. This chain's CDR3 is CASSFGTGANSPLHF. The CDR3 DNA follows: TGTGCCAGCAGCTTCGGAACAGGGGCTAATTCCCCCCTCCACTTT. The full variable domain, its missing parts supplied by reference TRBV7-6 and TRBJ1-6, is GAGVSQSPRYKVTKRGQDVALRCDPISGHVSLYWYRQALGQGPEFLTYFNYEAQQDKSGLPNDRFSAERPEGSISTLTIQRTEQRDSAMYRCASSFGTGANSPLHFGNGTRLTVT.

V and J are TRBV18 and TRBJ2-3, with no clear D. The germline V gene has CDR1 KGHSH and CDR2 LQKENI. The CDR3 is made up of 14 amino acids. V shed 3 bases and J shed 2 bases, with 9 bases lying between them. CDR3 in DNA: TGTGCCAGCTCACCCAAAATGTCCACAGATACGCAGTATTTT. Translating gives CASSPKMSTDTQYF. Filled out from reference TRBV18 and TRBJ2-3, the complete variable domain reads NAGVMQNPRHLVRRRGQEARLRCSPMKGHSHVYWYRQLPEEGLKFMVYLQKENIIDESGMPKERFSAEFPKEGPSILRIQQVVRGDSAAYFCASSPKMSTDTQYFGPGTRLTVL.

The CDR3 nucleotides are TGTGCCAGCAGCTTTTTCGGGGGGGTAAGCGGGGAGCTGTTTTTT. The encoded protein is CASSFFGGVSGELFF. The chain has TRBV5-4 and TRBJ2-2, with 8 positions matching TRBD2. The junction had 7 bases not matched to a gene; V was cut back by 2 bases and J by 7 bases. Germline CDR1 and CDR2: SGHNT and YYREEE (reference sequence). The CDR3 has 15 residues.